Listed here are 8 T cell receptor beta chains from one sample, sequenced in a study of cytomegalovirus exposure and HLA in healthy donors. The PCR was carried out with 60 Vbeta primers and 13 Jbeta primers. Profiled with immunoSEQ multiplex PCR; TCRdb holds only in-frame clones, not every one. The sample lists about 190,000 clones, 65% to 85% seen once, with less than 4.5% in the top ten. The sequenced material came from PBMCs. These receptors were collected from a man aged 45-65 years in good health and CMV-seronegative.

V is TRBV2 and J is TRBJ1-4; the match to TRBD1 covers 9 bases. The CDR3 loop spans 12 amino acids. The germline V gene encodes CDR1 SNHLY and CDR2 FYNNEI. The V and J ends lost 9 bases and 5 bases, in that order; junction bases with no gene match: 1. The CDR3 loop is CARQGANEKLFF. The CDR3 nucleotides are TGTGCCAGACAGGGGGCGAATGAAAAACTGTTTTTT.

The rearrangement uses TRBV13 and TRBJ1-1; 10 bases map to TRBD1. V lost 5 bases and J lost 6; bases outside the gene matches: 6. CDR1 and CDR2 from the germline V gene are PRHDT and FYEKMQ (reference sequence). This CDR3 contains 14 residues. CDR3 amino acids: CASSPPGQGPEAFF. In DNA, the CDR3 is TGTGCCAGCAGCCCCCCGGGACAGGGGCCTGAAGCTTTCTTT.

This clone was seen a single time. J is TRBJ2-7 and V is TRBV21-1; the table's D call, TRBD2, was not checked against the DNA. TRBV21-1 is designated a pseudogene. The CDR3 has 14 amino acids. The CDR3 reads CARVRRIRSYEQYF. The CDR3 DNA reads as TGTGCCAGGGTCCGGCGGATCCGCTCCTACGAGCAGTACTTC.

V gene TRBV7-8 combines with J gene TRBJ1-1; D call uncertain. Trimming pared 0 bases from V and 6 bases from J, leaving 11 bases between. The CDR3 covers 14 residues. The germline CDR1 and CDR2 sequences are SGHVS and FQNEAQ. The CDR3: CASSLASQASEAFF. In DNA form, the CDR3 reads TGTGCCAGCAGCTTAGCGAGCCAGGCCTCTGAAGCTTTCTTT. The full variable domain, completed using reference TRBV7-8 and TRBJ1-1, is GAGVSQSPRYKVAKRGQDVALRCDPISGHVSLFWYQQALGQGPEFLTYFQNEAQLDKSGLPSDRFFAERPEGSVSTLKIQRTQQEDSAVYLCASSLASQASEAFFGQGTRLTVV.

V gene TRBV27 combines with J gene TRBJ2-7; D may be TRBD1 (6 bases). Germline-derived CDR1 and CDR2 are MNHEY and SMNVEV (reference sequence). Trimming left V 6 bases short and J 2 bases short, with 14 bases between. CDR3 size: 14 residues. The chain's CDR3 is CASRPPGQAYEQYF. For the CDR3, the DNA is TGTGCCAGCAGACCCCCGGGACAAGCCTACGAGCAGTACTTC.

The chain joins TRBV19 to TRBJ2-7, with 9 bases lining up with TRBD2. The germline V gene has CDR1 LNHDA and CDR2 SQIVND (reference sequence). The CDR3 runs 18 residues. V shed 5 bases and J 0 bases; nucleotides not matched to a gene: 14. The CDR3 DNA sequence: TGTGCCAGTAGTCAATCCGGGACTAGCCACCCGAGCTCCTACGAGCAGTACTTC. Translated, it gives CASSQSGTSHPSSYEQYF.

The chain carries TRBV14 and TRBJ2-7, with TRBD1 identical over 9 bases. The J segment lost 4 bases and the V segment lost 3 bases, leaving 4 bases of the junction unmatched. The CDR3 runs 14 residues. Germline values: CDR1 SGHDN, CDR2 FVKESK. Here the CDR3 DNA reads TGTGCCAGCAGCCAGACCGGGACAGGGTACGAGCAGTACTTC. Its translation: CASSQTGTGYEQYF. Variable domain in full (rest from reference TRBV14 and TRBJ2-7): EAGVTQFPSHSVIEKGQTVTLRCDPISGHDNLYWYRRVMGKEIKFLLHFVKESKQDESGMPNNRFLAERTGGTYSTLKVQPAELEDSGVYFCASSQTGTGYEQYFGPGTRLTVT.

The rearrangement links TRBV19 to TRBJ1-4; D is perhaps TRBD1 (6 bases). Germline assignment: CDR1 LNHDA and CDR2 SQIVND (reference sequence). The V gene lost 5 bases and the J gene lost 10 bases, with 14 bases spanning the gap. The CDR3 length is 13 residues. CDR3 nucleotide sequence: TGTGCCAGTAGTTTATACAGGGAGGGAAAACTGTTTTTT. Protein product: CASSLYREGKLFF.